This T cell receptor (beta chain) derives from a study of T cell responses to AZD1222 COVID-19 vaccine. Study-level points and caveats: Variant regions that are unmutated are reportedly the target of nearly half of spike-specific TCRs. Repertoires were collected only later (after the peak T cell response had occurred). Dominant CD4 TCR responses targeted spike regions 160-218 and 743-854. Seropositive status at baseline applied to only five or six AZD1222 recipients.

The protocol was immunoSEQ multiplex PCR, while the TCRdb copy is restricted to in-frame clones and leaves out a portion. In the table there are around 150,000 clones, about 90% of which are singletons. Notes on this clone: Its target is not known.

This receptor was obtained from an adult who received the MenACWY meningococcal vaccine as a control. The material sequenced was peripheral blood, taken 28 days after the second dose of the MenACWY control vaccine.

The CDR3 DNA reads as TGTGCCAGCAGCACCCGGACTAGCGGGAAAGTCGAGCAGTACTTC. Protein: CASSTRTSGKVEQYF. The J gene is TRBJ2-7, the V gene TRBV3-1 (or the pseudogene TRBV3-2); 12 bases line up with TRBD2. In germline, CDR1 is LGHDT, CDR2 YNNKEL (reference sequence). J lost 6 bases, V lost 5 bases, and 8 bases had no gene match. The CDR3 runs 15 residues.